This T cell receptor delta chain was sequenced for a study of gamma-delta chains in newborns, infants, children. Study-wide background: Microbial exposure reportedly drives polyclonal innate γδ T cell expansion after birth.

V was trimmed by 4 bases and J by 3 bases, leaving 17 bases between them. CDR1 is GEAIGNYY and CDR2 is EKD in the germline V gene. The CDR3 runs to 15 residues. TCRdb re-called the reads via CATT. The sample shows more than 3,000 delta-chain clones, about 4.3% of them seen only once. For this clone: The protein TCRdb gives is from a much larger clone and does not agree with this DNA's translation at residue 8, likely a read error; the protein shown here comes from the DNA.

The V gene is TRDV2, the J gene TRDJ1; D perhaps matches TRDD3 (6 bases). The sequenced material came from blood. The sequence was obtained from a child who was a newborn, infant or young child, either healthy, febrile or measles-vaccinated (not recorded which). CDR3 in amino acids: CACEAVGARADKLIF. The CDR3 coding sequence is TGTGCCTGTGAAGCGGTGGGGGCTAGGGCCGATAAACTCATCTTT.